This T cell receptor (beta chain) was profiled in a study of T cell responses to AZD1222 COVID-19 vaccine. Regarding the study as a whole: Mapped onto spike, vaccine-associated CD4 TCRs spanned it and were dominant at 160-218 and 743-854.

As concerns this clone: The target antigen is unknown.

Repertoires were generated with immunoSEQ multiplex PCR, while TCRdb's copy carries only in-frame clones and drops some. The table lists some 120,000 clones, about 94% of them singletons, with 6.6% in the top ten. This specimen consisted of peripheral blood, obtained on day 0 of AZD1222 vaccination. The TCR sequence derives from an adult in good health.

CDR3: CASSPGTGSGSPLHF. As DNA, the CDR3 is TGTGCCAGCAGTCCAGGGACAGGGTCTGGTTCACCCCTCCACTTT. The chain uses TRBV6-5 and TRBJ1-6, with 9 bases lining up with TRBD1. In germline, CDR1 is MNHEY, CDR2 SVGAGI. This CDR3 spans 15 amino acids. V lost 5 bases and J lost 9; bases outside the gene matches: 8.